This entry is about one T cell receptor (beta chain). The data originate from a study of T-cell memory formation after mild COVID-19. About the study: Most TCR clusters belonged to a single donor.

CDR1 and CDR2 (germline): SGHRS, YFSETQ. The CDR3 has 13 residues. The ends were cut back, 0 bases at V and 8 bases at J, with 11 bases in the middle. TCRdb re-analysed the 5' RACE reads in MiXCR, keeping a single row per CDR3 protein. Among roughly 220,000 distinct CDR3 sequences listed, 9% to 10% were seen once. The sequenced sample was PBMCs or a T cell subset sorted from them (not recorded which). This receptor was taken from a man between 18 and 29 years old who had mild COVID-19 (a few samples of this study predate the infection). Cell type and time point are not known. The V gene is TRBV5-1, the J gene TRBJ1-2; D is possibly TRBD1 (6 bases). The CDR3 sequence: CASSLAGVEGYTF. The CDR3, as DNA: TGCGCCAGCAGCTTGGCAGGGGTAGAGGGCTACACCTTC. Drawing the rest from reference TRBV5-1 and TRBJ1-2, the complete variable domain is KAGVTQTPRYLIKTRGQQVTLSCSPISGHRSVSWYQQTPGQGLQFLFEYFSETQRNKGNFPGRFSGRQFSNSRSEMNVSTLELGDSALYLCASSLAGVEGYTFGSGTRLTVV.